Sequencing of this T cell receptor beta chain was carried out in a study of radiation and T cells in renal cell carcinoma. Time point reported: blood 2 weeks post-SBRT. Treatment noted: 15 Gy SBRT to primary tumor, nephrectomy 4 weeks later. Radiation-treated patients gave blood at baseline, week 2 and week 4. Assay: immunoSEQ multiplex PCR; the TCRdb copy retains only in-frame clones and omits some. The sample lists 100,000 to 150,000 clones, around nine tenths occurring once. This receptor was identified in a woman between 70 and 85 years old with renal cell carcinoma. The source material was blood, sampled from a patient whose treatment included radiotherapy and nephrectomy.

This chain's CDR3 is CASSPQLAGDNEQFF. The CDR3 coding sequence is TGTGCCAGCTCACCACAGCTAGCGGGGGACAATGAGCAGTTCTTC. This chain joins TRBV18 and TRBJ2-1, with 10 bases aligning to TRBD2. The CDR3 loop spans 15 amino acids. Germline V lookup: CDR1 KGHSH, CDR2 LQKENI. Losses at the gene ends were 1 base for V and 5 bases for J; bases not matched to a gene: 2.